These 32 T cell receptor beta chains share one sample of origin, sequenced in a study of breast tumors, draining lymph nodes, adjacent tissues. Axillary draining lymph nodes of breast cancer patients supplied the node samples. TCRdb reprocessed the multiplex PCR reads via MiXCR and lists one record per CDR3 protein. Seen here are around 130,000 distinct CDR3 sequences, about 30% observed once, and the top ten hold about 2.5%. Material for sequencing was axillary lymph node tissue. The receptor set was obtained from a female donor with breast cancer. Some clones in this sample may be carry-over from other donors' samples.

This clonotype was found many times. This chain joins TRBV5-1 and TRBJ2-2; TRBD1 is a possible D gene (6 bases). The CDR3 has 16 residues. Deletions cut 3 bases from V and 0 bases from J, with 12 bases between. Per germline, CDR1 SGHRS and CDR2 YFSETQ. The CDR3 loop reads CASSSTGRPNTGELFF. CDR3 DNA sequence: TGCGCCAGCAGCTCCACAGGGCGACCGAACACCGGGGAGCTGTTTTTT.

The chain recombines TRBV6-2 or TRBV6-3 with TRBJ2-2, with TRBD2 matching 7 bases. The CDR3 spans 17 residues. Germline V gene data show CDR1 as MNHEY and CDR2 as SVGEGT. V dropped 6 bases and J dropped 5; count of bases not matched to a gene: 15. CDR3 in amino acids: CASRLPGLPVGTGELFF. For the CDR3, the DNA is TGTGCCAGCAGACTTCCGGGACTACCCGTTGGGACCGGGGAGCTGTTTTTT.

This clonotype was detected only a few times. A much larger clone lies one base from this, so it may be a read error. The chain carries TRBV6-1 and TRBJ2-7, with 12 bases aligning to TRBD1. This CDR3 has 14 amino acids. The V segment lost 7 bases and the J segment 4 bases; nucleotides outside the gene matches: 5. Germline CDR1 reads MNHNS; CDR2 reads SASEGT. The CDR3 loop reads CASILGQGAYEQYV. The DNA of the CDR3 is TGTGCCAGCATTCTGGGACAGGGGGCATACGAGCAGTACGTC.

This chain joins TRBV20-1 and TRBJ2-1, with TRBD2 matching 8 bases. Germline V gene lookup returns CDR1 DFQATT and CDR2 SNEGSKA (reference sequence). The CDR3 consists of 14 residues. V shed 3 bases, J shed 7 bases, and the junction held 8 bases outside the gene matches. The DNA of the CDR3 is TGCAGTGCTAGCGGGGGGGGCGGTTGGAATGAGCAGTTCTTC. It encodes CSASGGGGWNEQFF.

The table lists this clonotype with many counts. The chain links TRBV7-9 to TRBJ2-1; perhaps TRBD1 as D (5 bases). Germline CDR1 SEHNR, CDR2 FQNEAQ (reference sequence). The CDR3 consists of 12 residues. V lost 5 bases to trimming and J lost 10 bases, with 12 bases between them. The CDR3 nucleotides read TGTGCCAGCAGCCAAGAGAGACAGGAGCAGTTCTTC. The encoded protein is CASSQERQEQFF.

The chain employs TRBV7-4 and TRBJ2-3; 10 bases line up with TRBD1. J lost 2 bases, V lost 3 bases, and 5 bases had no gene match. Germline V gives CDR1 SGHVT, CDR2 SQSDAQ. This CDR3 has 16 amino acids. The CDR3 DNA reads TGTGCCAGCAGCTTGCCGGGACAGGGGAACACAGATACGCAGTATTTT. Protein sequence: CASSLPGQGNTDTQYF.

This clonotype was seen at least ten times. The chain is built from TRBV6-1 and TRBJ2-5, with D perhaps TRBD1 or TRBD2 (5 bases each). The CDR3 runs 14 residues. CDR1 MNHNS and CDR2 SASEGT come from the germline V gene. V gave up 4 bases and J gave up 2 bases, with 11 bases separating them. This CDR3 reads CASSGGRLQETQYF. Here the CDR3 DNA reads TGTGCCAGCAGTGGGGGACGCTTACAAGAGACCCAGTACTTC.

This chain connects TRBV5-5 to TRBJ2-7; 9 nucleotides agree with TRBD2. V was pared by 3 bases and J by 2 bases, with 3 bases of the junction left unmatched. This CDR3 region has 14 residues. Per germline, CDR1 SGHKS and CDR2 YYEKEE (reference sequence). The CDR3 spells CASSSGGGAYEQYF. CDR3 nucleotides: TGTGCCAGCAGCTCTGGCGGGGGGGCCTACGAGCAGTACTTC.

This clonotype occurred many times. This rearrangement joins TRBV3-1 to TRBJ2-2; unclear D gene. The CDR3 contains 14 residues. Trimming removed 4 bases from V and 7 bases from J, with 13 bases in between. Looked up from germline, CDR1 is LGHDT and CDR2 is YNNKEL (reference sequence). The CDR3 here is CASSPGQIHGELFF. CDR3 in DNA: TGTGCCAGCAGCCCTGGGCAGATTCACGGGGAGCTGTTTTTT.

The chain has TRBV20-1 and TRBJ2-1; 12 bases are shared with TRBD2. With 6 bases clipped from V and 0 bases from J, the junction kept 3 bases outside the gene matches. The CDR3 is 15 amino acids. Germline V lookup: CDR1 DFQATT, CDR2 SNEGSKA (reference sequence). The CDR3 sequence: CSAPTSGSSYNEQFF. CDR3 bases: TGCAGTGCCCCGACTAGCGGGAGCTCCTACAATGAGCAGTTCTTC.

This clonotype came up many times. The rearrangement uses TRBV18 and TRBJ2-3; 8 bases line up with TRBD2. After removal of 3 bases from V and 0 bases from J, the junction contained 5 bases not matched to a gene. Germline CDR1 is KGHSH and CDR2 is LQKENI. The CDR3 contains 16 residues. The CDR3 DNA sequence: TGTGCCAGCTCACCTAATAGCGGGACTAGCACAGATACGCAGTATTTT. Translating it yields CASSPNSGTSTDTQYF.

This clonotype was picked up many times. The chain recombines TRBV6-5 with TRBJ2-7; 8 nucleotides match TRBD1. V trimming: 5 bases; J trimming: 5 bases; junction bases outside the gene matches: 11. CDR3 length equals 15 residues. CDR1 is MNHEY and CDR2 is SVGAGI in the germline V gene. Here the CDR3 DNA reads TGTGCCAGCAGTAAACCGGGACAGGTAACCCACGAGCAGTACTTC. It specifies CASSKPGQVTHEQYF.

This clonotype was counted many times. DNA for the CDR3: TGCAGTGCTAGAGAATCAGGGAGTCATGGAAACACCATATATTTT. Translating it yields CSARESGSHGNTIYF. The chain links TRBV20-1 to TRBJ1-3; D is perhaps TRBD1 (5 bases). The ends were cut back, 0 bases at V and 3 bases at J, with 12 bases in the middle. The germline V gene encodes CDR1 DFQATT and CDR2 SNEGSKA (reference sequence). The CDR3 sequence is 15 residues long.

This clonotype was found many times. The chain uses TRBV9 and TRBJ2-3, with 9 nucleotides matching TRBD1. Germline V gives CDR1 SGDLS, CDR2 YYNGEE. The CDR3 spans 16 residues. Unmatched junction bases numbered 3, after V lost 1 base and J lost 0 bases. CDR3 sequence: CASSVLGQGSTDTQYF. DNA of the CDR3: TGTGCCAGCAGCGTACTGGGACAGGGAAGCACAGATACGCAGTATTTT. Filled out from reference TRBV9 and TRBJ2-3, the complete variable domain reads DSGVTQTPKHLITATGQRVTLRCSPRSGDLSVYWYQQSLDQGLQFLIQYYNGEERAKGNILERFSAQQFPDLHSELNLSSLELGDSALYFCASSVLGQGSTDTQYFGPGTRLTVL.

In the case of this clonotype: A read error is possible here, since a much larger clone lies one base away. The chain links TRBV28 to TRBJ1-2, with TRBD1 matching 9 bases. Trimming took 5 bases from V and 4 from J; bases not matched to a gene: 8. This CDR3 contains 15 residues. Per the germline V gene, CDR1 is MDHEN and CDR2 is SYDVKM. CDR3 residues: CASSPEDRGGYGYTF. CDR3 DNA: TGTGCCAGCAGTCCAGAGGACAGGGGAGGCTATGGCTACACCTTC.

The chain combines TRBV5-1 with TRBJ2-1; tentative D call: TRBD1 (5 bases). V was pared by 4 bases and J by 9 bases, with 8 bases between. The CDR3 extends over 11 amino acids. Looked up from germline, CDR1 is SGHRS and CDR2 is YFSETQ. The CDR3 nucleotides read TGCGCCAGCAGCCTAGGGGTTGAGCAGTTCTTC. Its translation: CASSLGVEQFF.

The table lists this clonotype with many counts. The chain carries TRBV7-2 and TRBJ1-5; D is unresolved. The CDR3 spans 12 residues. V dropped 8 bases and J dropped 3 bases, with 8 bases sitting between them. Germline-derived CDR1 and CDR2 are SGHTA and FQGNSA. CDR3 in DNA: TGTGCCAGCGGACGGAACAATCAGCCCCAGCATTTT. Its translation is CASGRNNQPQHF.

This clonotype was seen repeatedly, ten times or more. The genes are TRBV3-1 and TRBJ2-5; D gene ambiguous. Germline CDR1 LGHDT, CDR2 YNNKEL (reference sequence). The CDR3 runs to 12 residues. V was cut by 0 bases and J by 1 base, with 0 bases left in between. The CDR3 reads CASSQDQETQYF. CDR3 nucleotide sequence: TGTGCCAGCAGCCAAGACCAAGAGACCCAGTACTTC.

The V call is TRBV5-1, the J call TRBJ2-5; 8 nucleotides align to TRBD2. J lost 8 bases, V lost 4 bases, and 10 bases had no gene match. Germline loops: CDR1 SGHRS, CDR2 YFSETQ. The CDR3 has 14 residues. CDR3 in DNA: TGCGCCAGCAGCCCTACGACAGCGGGAGACACCCAGTACTTC. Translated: CASSPTTAGDTQYF.

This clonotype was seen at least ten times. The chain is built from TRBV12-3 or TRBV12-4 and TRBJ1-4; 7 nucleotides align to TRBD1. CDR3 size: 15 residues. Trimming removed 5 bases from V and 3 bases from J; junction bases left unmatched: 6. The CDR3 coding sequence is TGTGCCAGCAGTAGCACAGGGGTAGCTAATGAAAAACTGTTTTTT. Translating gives CASSSTGVANEKLFF.

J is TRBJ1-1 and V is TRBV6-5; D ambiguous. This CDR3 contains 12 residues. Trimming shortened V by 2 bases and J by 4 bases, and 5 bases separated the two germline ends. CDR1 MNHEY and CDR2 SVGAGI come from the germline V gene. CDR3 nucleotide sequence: TGTGCCAGCAGTTACGGCGCCACTGAAGCTTTCTTT. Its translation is CASSYGATEAFF.

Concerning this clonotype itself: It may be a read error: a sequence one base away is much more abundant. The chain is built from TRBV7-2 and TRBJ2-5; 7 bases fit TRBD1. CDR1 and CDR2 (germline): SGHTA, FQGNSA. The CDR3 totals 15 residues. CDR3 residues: CASSSQGFRQETQHF. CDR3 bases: TGTGCCAGCAGCTCACAGGGGTTCCGTCAAGAGACCCAGCACTTC.

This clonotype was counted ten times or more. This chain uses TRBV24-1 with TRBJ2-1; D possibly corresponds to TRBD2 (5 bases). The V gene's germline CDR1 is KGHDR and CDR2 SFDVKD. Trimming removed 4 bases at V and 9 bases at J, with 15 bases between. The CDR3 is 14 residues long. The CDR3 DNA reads TGTGCCACCAGTGAGGGTACTAGAGGTGGTGAGCAGTTCTTC. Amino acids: CATSEGTRGGEQFF.

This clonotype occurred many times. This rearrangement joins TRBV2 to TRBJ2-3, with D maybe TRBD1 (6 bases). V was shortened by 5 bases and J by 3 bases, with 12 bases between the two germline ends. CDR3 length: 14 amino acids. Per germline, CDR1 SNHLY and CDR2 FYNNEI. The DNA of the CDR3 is TGTGCCAGCAGTAGACAGGTCTGGACAGATACGCAGTATTTT. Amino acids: CASSRQVWTDTQYF.

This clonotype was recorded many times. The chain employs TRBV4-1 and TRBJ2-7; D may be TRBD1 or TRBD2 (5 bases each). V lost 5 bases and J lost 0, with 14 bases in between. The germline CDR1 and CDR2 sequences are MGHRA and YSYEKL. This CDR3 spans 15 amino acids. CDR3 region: CASSSGPLSSYEQYV. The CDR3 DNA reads TGCGCCAGCAGCTCGGGACCGCTCAGCTCCTACGAGCAGTACGTC.

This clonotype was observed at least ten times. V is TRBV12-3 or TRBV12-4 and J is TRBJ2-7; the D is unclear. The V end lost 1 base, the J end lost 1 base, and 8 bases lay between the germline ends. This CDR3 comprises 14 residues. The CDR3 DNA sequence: TGTGCCAGCAGTTTAGATGGGGAATCCTACGAGCAGTACTTC. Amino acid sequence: CASSLDGESYEQYF.

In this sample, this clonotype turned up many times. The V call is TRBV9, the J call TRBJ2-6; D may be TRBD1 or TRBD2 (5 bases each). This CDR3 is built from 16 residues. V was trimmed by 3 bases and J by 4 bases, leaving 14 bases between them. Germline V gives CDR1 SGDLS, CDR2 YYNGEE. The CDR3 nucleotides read TGTGCCAGCAGCGGGGACGCATTCCCGGGGGCCAACGTCCTGACTTTC. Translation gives CASSGDAFPGANVLTF.

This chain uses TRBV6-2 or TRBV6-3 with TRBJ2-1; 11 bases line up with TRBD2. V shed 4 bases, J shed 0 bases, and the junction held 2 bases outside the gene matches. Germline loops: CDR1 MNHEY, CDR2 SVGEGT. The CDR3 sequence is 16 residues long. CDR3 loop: CASSSTSGNSYNEQFF. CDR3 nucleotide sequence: TGTGCCAGCAGTTCGACTAGCGGGAACTCCTACAATGAGCAGTTCTTC.

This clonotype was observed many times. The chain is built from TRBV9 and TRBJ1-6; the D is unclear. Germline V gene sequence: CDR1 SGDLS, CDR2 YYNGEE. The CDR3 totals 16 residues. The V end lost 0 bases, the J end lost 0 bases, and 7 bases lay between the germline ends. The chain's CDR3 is CASSVGVSSYNSPLHF. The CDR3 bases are TGTGCCAGCAGCGTAGGGGTCTCCTCCTATAATTCACCCCTCCACTTT.

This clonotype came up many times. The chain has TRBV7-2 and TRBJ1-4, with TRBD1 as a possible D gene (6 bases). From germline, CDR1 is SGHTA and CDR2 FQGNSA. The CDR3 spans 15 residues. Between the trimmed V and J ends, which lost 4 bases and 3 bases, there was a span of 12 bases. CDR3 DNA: TGTGCCAGCAGCTCCAGGGCAGGGGCTAATGAAAAACTGTTTTTT. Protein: CASSSRAGANEKLFF.

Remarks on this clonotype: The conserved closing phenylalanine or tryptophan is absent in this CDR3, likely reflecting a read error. CDR3 residues: CASSLGPNQPQHS. The CDR3 nucleotides are TGTGCCAGCAGCTTGGGACCCAATCAGCCCCAGCATTCT. This rearrangement joins TRBV5-4 to TRBJ1-5; D unclear. This CDR3 has 13 amino acids. The germline V gene has CDR1 SGHNT and CDR2 YYREEE (reference sequence). Trimming removed 0 bases from V and 3 bases from J, with 4 bases in between.

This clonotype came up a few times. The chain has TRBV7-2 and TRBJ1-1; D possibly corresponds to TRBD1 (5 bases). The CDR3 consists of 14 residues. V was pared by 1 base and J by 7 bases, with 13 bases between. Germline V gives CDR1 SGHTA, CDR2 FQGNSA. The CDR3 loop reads CASSLVGTQVEAFF. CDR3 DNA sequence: TGTGCCAGCAGCTTAGTAGGGACCCAGGTTGAAGCTTTCTTT.